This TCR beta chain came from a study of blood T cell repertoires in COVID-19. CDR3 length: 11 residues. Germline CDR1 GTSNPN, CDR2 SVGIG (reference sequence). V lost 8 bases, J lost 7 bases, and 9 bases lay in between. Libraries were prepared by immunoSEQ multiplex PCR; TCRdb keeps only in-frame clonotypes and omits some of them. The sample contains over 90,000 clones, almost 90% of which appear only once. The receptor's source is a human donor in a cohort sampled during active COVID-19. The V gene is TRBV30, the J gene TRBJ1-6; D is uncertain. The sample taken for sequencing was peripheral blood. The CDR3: CAHGGNSPLHF. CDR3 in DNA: TGTGCCCATGGAGGGAATTCACCCCTCCACTTT.